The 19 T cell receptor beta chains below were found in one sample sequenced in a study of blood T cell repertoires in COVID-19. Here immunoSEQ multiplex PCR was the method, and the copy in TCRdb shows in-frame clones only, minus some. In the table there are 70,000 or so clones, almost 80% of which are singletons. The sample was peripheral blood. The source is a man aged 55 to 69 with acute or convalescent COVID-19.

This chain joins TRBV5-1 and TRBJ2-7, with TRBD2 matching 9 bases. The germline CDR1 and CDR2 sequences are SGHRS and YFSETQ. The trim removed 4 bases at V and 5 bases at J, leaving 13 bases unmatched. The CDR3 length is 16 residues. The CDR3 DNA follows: TGCGCCAGCAGCCCGCCACTAGCGGGCCAAGCTAACGAGCAGTACTTC. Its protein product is CASSPPLAGQANEQYF.

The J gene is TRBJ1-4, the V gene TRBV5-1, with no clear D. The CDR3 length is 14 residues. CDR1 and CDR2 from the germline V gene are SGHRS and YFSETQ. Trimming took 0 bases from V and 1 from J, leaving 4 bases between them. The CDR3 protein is CASSLGGTNEKLFF. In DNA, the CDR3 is TGCGCCAGCAGCTTGGGAGGAACTAATGAAAAACTGTTTTTT.

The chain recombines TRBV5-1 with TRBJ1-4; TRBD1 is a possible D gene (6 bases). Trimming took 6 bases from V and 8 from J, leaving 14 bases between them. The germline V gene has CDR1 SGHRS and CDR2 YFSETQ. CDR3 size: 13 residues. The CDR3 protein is CASTTGYSEKLFF. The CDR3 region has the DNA TGCGCCAGCACGACAGGTTACAGCGAAAAACTGTTTTTT.

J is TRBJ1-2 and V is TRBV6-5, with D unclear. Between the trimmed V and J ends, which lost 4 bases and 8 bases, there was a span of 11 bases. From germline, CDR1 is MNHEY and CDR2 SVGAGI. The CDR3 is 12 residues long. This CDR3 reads CASSSGIQGYTF. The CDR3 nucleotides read TGTGCCAGCAGTTCGGGAATTCAGGGCTACACCTTC.

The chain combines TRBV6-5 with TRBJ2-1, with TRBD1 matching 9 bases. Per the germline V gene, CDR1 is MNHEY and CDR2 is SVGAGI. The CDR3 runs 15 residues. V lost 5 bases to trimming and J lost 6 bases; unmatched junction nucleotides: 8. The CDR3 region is CASSRTGGAVNEQFF. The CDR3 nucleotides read TGTGCCAGCAGTCGCACAGGGGGCGCTGTCAATGAGCAGTTCTTC.

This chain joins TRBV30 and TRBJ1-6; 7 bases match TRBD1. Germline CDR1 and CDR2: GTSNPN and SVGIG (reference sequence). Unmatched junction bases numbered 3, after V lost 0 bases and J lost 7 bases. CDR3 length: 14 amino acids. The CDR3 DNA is TGTGCCTGGAGTGTTACAGGGGTAAATTCACCCCTCCACTTT. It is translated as CAWSVTGVNSPLHF.

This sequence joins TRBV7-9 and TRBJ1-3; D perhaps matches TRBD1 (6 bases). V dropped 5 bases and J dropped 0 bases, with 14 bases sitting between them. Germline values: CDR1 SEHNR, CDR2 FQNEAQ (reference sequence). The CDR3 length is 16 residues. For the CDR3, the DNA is TGTGCCAGCAGCCCCAACAGGGCCTACTCTGGAAACACCATATATTTT. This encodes CASSPNRAYSGNTIYF.

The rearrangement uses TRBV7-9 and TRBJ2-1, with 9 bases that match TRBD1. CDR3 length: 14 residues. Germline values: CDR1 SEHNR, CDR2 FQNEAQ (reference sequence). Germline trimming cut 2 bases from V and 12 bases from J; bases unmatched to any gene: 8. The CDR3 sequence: CASSLRDREGGQFF. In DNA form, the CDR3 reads TGTGCCAGCAGCTTACGGGACAGGGAAGGGGGGCAGTTCTTC.

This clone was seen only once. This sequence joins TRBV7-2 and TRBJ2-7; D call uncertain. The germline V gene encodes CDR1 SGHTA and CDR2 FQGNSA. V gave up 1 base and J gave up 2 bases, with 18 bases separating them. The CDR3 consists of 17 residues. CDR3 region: CASSLVIDKTWAYEQYF. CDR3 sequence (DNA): TGTGCCAGCAGCTTAGTGATTGACAAAACATGGGCCTACGAGCAGTACTTC.

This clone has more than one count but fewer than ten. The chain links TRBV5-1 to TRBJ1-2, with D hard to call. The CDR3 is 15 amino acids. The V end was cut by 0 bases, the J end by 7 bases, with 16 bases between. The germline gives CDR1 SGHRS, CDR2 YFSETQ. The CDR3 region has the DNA TGCGCCAGCAGCTTGGCCGCCATAACCGCGGGTGGCTACACCTTC. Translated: CASSLAAITAGGYTF.

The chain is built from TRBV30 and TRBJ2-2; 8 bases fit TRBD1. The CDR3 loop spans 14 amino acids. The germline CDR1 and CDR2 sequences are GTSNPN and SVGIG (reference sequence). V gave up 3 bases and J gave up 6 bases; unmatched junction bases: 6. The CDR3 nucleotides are TGTGCCTGGAGCATTGTCAGGGGGCCCGGGGAGCTGTTTTTT. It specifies CAWSIVRGPGELFF.

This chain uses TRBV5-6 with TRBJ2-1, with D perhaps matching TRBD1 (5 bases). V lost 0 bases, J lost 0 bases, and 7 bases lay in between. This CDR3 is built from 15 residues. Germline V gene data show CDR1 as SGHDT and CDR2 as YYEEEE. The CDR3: CASSLGRASYNEQFF. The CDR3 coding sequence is TGTGCCAGCAGCTTGGGCAGGGCCTCCTACAATGAGCAGTTCTTC.

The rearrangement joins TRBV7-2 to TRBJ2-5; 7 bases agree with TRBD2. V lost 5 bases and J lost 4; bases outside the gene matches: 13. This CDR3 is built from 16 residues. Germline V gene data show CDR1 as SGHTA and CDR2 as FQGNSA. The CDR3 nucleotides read TGTGCCAGCAGCCCCCCTCGGACGGGAGGAGGAGAGACCCAGTACTTC. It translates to CASSPPRTGGGETQYF. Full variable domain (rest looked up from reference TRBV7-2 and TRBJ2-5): GAGVSQSPSNKVTEKGKDVELRCDPISGHTALYWYRQSLGQGLEFLIYFQGNSAPDKSGLPSDRFSAERTGGSVSTLTIQRTQQEDSAVYLCASSPPRTGGGETQYFGPGTRLLVL.

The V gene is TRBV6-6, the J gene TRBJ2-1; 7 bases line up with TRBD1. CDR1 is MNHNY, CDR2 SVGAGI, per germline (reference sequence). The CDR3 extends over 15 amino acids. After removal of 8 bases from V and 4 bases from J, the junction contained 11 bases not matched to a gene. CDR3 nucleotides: TGTGCCAGCGGGACCCCCAGGGGGTTGTACAATGAGCAGTTCTTC. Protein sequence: CASGTPRGLYNEQFF.

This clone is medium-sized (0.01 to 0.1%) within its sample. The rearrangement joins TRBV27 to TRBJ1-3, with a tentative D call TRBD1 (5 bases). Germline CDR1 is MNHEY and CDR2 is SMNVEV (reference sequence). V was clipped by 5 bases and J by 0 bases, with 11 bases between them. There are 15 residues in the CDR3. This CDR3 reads CASSRDSSSGNTIYF. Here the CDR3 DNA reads TGTGCCAGCAGTCGGGACTCAAGCTCTGGAAACACCATATATTTT.

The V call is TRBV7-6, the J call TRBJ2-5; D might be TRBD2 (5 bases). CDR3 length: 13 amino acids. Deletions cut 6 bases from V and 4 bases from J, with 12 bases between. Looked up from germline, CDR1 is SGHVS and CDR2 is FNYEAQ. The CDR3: CASSLSGRETQYF. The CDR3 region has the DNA TGTGCCAGCAGTCTAAGTGGGAGAGAGACCCAGTACTTC.

CDR3 loop: CASSLYQGISGNTIYF. In DNA, the CDR3 is TGTGCCAGCAGCTTGTATCAGGGGATCTCTGGAAACACCATATATTTT. This chain links TRBV5-6 with TRBJ1-3; D is perhaps TRBD1 (6 bases). Germline V gene lookup returns CDR1 SGHDT and CDR2 YYEEEE. Trimming stripped 1 base from V and 0 bases from J, with 11 bases between. The CDR3 runs 16 residues.

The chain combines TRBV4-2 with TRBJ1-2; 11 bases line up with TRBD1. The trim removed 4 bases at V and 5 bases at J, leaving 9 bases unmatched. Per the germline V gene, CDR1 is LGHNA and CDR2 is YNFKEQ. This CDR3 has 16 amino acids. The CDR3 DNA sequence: TGTGCCAGCAGCCTCTCCGGACAGGGGGCAGGTTATGGCTACACCTTC. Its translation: CASSLSGQGAGYGYTF.

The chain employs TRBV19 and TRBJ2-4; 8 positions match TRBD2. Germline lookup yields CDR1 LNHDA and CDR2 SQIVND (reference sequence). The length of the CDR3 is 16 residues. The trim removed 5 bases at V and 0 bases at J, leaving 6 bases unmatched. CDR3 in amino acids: CASSRPGGIAKNIQYF. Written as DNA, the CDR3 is TGTGCCAGTAGTCGCCCGGGGGGGATAGCCAAAAACATTCAGTACTTC.